This T cell receptor beta chain derives from a study of T-cell reconstitution after alpha-beta-depleted transplantation in children (dated by TCRdb to the mid-2010s). The study in broad terms: Using TCR repertoire profiling, the study quantitatively followed how T-cell immune reconstitution unfolded in children after TCRalphabeta/CD19-depleted allogeneic hematopoietic cell transplantation. Overall results and qualifications from the work: In some patients, the high TCRbeta diversity seen at day 60 was put down to recipient T cells and intrathymic progenitors that had survived conditioning. Over subsequent months, a decline in hyperexpanded clone frequencies was noted, and after one year, T-cell counts and TCRbeta diversity were mostly ascribed to newly produced T cells. The apparently early recovery of alphabetaT-cell counts about two months after transplant reportedly depended on only several hundred rapidly expanded clones that came from non-depleted graft cells.

This clonotype showed up just a few times. The target of this receptor is not known. Qualities for individual bases were not recorded, and no much larger clone is one base off. Libraries came from PCR. TCRdb lists the instrument as Illumina HiSeq 2500. TCR library preparation used molecular barcoding, with unique molecular identifiers applied to normalize quantification of the TCRbeta repertoire. TCRdb reanalyzed the raw reads on its own, using fastp at Q25 for trimming and MiXCR for clone calling, and kept in-frame beta chains. A single entry per CDR3 protein holds the most common genes and DNA from its merged rows. The sample table shows hundreds of thousands of distinct CDR3 sequences, and less than 15% are seen once. Around 0.8% of the sample comes from the top ten. The CDR3 covers 17 residues, taking in both the cysteine and the phenylalanine. The only DNA kept is the CDR3, 51 bases in frame from the first base. V and J are truncated by 1 base and 0 bases respectively, leaving an intervening sequence of 14 bases. The germline V gene provides CDR1 SGHRS and CDR2 YFSETQ.

The treatment or condition tag for this specimen amounts to: allogeneic hematopoietic cell transplantation with graft depleted of TCRalphabeta T cells and CD19 B cells. The children who served as transplant recipients had been given grafts of TCRalphabeta/CD19-depleted allogeneic hematopoietic cells. Material: PBMCs, obtained before TCRalphabeta/CD19-depleted stem cell transplant. The clonotype comes from a girl aged 2 to 10 with congenital amegakaryocytic thrombocytopenia, due to receive a stem cell transplant. The chain is made from TRBV5-1 and TRBJ2-1; no D gene can be assigned with confidence. The sequence in DNA is TGCGCCAGCAGCTTGAACCTACAGAAACGCTCCTACAATGAGCAGTTCTTC. The resulting protein is CASSLNLQKRSYNEQFF.